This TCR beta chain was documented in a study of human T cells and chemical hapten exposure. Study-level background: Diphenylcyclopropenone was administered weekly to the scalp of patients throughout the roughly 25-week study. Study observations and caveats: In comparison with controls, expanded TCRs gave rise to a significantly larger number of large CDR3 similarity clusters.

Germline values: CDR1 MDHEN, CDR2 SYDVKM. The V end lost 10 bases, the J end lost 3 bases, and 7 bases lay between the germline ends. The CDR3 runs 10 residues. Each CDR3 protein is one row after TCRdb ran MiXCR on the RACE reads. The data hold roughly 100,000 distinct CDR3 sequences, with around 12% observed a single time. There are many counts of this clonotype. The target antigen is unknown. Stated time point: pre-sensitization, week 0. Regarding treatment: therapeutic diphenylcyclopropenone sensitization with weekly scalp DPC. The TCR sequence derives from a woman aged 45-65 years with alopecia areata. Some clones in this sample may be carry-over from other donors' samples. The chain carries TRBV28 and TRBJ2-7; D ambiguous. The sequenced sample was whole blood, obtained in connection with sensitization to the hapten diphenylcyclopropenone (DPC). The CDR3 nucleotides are TGTGCCACCCAATACTACGAGCAGTACTTC. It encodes CATQYYEQYF.